Listed below are T cell receptor beta chains from one sample, sequenced in a study of T-cell reconstitution after alpha-beta-depleted transplantation in children. TCRdb processed the PCR reads anew with MiXCR; each CDR3 protein has one entry. The sample shows fewer than 400,000 distinct CDR3 sequences, roughly 22% of them seen only once. The starting material was PBMCs from the stem cell graft donor, obtained from the stem cell graft. All receptors come from a human donor who donated a stem cell graft to a child with acute myeloid leukemia. Both conserved end residues are part of each CDR3. Size values are once, few and many counts, or a class for expanded clones, and some rows have none.

J gene,V gene,clone size,CDR3 protein
TRBJ2-1,TRBV5-1,few,CASSYDGGHEQFF
TRBJ2-3,TRBV4-1,.,CASSQGAGGRDTQYF
TRBJ1-3,TRBV29-1,many,CSVEWWGNSGNTIYF
TRBJ1-4,TRBV20-1,many,CSAPTGSTNEKLFF
TRBJ2-1,TRBV20-1,many,CSARRDSYNEQFF
TRBJ2-4,TRBV4-1,.,CASSPGAGAGNIQYF
TRBJ2-7,TRBV21-1,.,CASSSRTGGSTYYEQYF
TRBJ1-1,TRBV20-1,few,CSARSGGPNTEAFF
TRBJ2-5,TRBV12-3/TRBV12-4,many,CASSFKRLETQYF
TRBJ2-5,TRBV29-1,few,CSVKGLAGETQYF
TRBJ2-7,TRBV6-2/TRBV6-3,few,CASSPRGRTEQYF
TRBJ2-1,TRBV24-1,.,CATSDSSGMSYNEQFF
TRBJ1-5,TRBV29-1,many,CSVTQGDQPQHF
TRBJ2-5,TRBV24-1,few,CATAGQGPETQYF
TRBJ2-1,TRBV12-3/TRBV12-4,.,CASSSSSMAQYNEQFF
TRBJ2-2,TRBV5-6,.,CASSLSHLGPALAGELFF
TRBJ2-1,TRBV29-1,few,CSVEDGLWNNEQFF
TRBJ2-1,TRBV29-1,few,CSVGGQTKLGQFF
TRBJ2-7,TRBV3-1,.,CASSQEELAGYEQYF
TRBJ2-7,TRBV20-1,many,CSARARLQSHSYEQYF
TRBJ2-3,TRBV6-1,.,CASTRLAGEADTQYF
TRBJ2-7,TRBV29-1,many,CTCSASGSGHEQYF